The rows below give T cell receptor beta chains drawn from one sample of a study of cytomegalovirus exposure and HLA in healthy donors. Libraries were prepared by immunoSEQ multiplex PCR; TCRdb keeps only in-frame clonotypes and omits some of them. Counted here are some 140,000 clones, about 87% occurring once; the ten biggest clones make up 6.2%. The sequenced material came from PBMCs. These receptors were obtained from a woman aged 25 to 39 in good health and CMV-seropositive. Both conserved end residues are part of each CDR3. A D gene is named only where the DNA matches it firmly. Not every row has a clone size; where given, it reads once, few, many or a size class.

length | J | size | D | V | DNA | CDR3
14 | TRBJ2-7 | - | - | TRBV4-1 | TGCGCCAGCAGCCATCCTGACAGTGGGTACGAGCAGTACTTC | CASSHPDSGYEQYF
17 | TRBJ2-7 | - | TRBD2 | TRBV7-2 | TGTGCCAGCAGCTTAGTTTTCGGCGGGAGGGCCTCCTACGAGCAGTACTTC | CASSLVFGGRASYEQYF
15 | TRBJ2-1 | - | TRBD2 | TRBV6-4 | TGTGCCAGCAGTGATACGAGCGGGGGGGCCAATGAGCAGTTCTTC | CASSDTSGGANEQFF
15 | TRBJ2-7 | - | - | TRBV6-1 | TGTGCCAGCAGTGAGGGCTTGACAGGCCCCTACGAGCAGTACTTC | CASSEGLTGPYEQYF
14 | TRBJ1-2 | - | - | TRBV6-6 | TGTGCCAGCAGTTACCCCGGGACAAACTATGGCTACACCTTC | CASSYPGTNYGYTF
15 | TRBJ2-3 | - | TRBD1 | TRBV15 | TGTGCCACCAGCACCTGGACAGGGATGACAGATACGCAGTATTTT | CATSTWTGMTDTQYF
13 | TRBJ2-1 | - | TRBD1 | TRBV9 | TGTGCCAGCAGTCAGACAGGGTTTAATGAGCAGTTCTTC | CASSQTGFNEQFF
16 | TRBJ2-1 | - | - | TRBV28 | TGTGCCAGCAGTTTAGCGGATTTCGGCTCCTACAATGAGCAGTTCTTC | CASSLADFGSYNEQFF
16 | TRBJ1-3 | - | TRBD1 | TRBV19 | TGTGCCAGTAGTGACTTATCAGGGGGCTCTGGAAACACCATATATTTT | CASSDLSGGSGNTIYF
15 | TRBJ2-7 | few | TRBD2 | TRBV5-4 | TGTGCCAGCAGCCAGTTCTTGGGGGGGTCCTACGAGCAGTACTTC | CASSQFLGGSYEQYF
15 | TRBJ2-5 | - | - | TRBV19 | TGTGCCAGTAGCCCTCGAGACTGGTACCAAGAGACCCAGTACTTC | CASSPRDWYQETQYF
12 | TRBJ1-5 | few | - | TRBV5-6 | TGTGCCAGCAGCTCGGGGGATCAGCCCCAGCATTTT | CASSSGDQPQHF
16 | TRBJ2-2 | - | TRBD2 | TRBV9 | TGTGCCAGCAGCGTAAGAGCGGGAGGAGGTACCGGGGAGCTGTTTTTT | CASSVRAGGGTGELFF
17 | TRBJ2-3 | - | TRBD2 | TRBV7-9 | TGTGCCAGCAGCCGAGGGACTAGCGGGAGGTTCACAGATACGCAGTATTTT | CASSRGTSGRFTDTQYF
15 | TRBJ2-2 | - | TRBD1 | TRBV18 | TGTGCCAGCTCACCGGGACAGACGAACACCGGGGAGCTGTTTTTT | CASSPGQTNTGELFF
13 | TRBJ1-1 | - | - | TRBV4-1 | TGCGCCAGCAACCAAGTCGGTGTCGGTGAAGCTTTCTTT | CASNQVGVGEAFF
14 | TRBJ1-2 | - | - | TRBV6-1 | TGTGCCAGCAGTGCCAGCGGGTCTAACTATGGCTACACCTTC | CASSASGSNYGYTF
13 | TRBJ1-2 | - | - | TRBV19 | TGTGCCAGTAGCGAGGACAGACGGTATGGCTACACCTTC | CASSEDRRYGYTF
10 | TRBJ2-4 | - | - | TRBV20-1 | TGCAGTGCCGCCGGGGTCATTCAGTACTTC | CSAAGVIQYF
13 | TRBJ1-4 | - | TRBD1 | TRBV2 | TGTGCCAGCAGGGGACAGCCTAATGAAAAACTGTTTTTT | CASRGQPNEKLFF
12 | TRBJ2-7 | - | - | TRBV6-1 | TGTGCCAGCAGTGCGTACTCCTACGAGCAGTACTTC | CASSAYSYEQYF
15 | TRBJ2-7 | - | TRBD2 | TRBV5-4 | TGTGCCAGCAGCTTAAGGACTAGCTATTCCTACGAGCAGTACTTC | CASSLRTSYSYEQYF
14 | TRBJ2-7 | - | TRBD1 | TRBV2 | TGTGCCACCGACCGGGACAGCAGCTCCTACGAGCAGTACTTC | CATDRDSSSYEQYF
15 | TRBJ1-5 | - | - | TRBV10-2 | TGCGCCAGCAGTGAGGAGGTCAGTGGCAATCAGCCCCAGCATTTT | CASSEEVSGNQPQHF
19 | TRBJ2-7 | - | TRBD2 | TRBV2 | TGTGCCAGCAGTTATCGGCCCGGGACTAGCGGGAGATCCCCCTACGAGCAGTACTTC | CASSYRPGTSGRSPYEQYF
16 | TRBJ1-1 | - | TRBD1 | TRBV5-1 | TGCGCCAGCAGCCCCGCGACAGGGGGAAGATACACTGAAGCTTTCTTT | CASSPATGGRYTEAFF
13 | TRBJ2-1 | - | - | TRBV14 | TGTGCCAGCTCCGGACAGTCCTACAATGAGCAGTTCTTC | CASSGQSYNEQFF
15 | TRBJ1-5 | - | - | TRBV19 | TGTGCCAGTAGTATAGATCGGGGAAGGGATCAGCCCCAGCATTTT | CASSIDRGRDQPQHF
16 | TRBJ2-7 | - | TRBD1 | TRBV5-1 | TGCGCCAGCAGCCGGACAGGGGTGGGGAATTACTACGAGCAGTACTTC | CASSRTGVGNYYEQYF
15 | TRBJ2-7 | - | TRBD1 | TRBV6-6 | TGTGCCAGCAGTCCCGGGACAGCTCCTACCTACGAGCAGTACTTC | CASSPGTAPTYEQYF
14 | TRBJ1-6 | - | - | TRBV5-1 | TGCGCCAGCAGCTCTGGAGATCCTAATTCACCCCTCCACTTT | CASSSGDPNSPLHF
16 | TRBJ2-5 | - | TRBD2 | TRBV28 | TGTGCCAGCAGTAAGGGGCGGGGGGCCAGACAAGAGACCCAGTACTTC | CASSKGRGARQETQYF
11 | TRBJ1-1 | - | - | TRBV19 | TGTGCCAGTGGCGGAGACACTGAAGCTTTCTTT | CASGGDTEAFF
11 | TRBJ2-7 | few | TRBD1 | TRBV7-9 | TGTGCCAGCAGCCGAGGACAGGGACACCTCTTC | CASSRGQGHLF
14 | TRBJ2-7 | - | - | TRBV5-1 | TGCGCCAGCAGCACCCTGCGGGTTGCCTACGAGCAGTACTTC | CASSTLRVAYEQYF
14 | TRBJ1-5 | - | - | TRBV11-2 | TGTGCCAGCAGCGTGGACAGCCTCAATCAGCCCCAGCATTTT | CASSVDSLNQPQHF
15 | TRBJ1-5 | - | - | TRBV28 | TGTGCCAGCAGTTTTGGGGGGATTAGCAATCAGCCCCAGCATTTT | CASSFGGISNQPQHF
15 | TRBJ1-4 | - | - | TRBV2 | TGTGCCAGCAGTGAACGGGGGATCACTAATGAAAAACTGTTTTTT | CASSERGITNEKLFF
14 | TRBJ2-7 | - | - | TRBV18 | TGTGCCAGCTCACCCTCCCTTGGAGCTTACGAGCAGTACTTC | CASSPSLGAYEQYF
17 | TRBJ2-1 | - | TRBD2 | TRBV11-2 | TGTGCCAGCAGCTACAGGACTAGCGGGTACCCCTACAATGAGCAGTTCTTC | CASSYRTSGYPYNEQFF
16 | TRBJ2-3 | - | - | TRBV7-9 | TGTGCCAGCAGACGACACAGGGATCCGGGCACAGATACGCAGTATTTT | CASRRHRDPGTDTQYF
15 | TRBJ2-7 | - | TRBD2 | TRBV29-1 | TGCAGCGTTGTCGTAAACCGGGAGGCCCCCTACGAGCAGTACTTC | CSVVVNREAPYEQYF
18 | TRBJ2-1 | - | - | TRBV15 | TGTGCCACCAGCAGAGAGATCCCATTCGCTAGCTCCTACAATGAGCAGTTCTTC | CATSREIPFASSYNEQFF
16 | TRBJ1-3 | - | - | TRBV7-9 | TGTGCCAGCAGCTTATCACTGGGGGCAGCGGGAAACACCATATATTTT | CASSLSLGAAGNTIYF
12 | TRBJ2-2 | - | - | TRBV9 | TGTGCCAGTCGAGCCGAGGCCGGGGAGCTGTTTTTT | CASRAEAGELFF
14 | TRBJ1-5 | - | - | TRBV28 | TGTGCCAGCAGTTCTCCACAGGGTCGATCGGCCCAGCATTTT | CASSSPQGRSAQHF
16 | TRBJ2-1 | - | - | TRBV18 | TGTGCCAGCTCATGGACAGACCTTAGCTCCTACAATGAGCAGTTCTTC | CASSWTDLSSYNEQFF
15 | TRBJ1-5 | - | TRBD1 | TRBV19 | TGTGCCAGTAGCACAGGGACAGGGGGGAATCAGCCCCAGCATTTT | CASSTGTGGNQPQHF
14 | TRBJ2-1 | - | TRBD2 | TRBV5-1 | TGCGCCAGCAACTCCCGGGAGGGGGACAATGAGCAGTTCTTC | CASNSREGDNEQFF
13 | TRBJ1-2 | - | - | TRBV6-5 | TGTGCCAGCAGAATACAGGGTGGCTATGGCTACACCTTC | CASRIQGGYGYTF
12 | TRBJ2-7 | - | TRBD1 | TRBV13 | TGTGCCAGCAGCTTAGCCGGGGCGGGACAGGTCTTC | CASSLAGAGQVF
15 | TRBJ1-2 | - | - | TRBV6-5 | TGTGCCAGCAGTTACGTGCGGGGCCAGGGCTATGGCTACACCTTC | CASSYVRGQGYGYTF
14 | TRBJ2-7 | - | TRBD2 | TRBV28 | TGTGCCACGTCCATCGGACTAGCTGTGAACGAGCAGTACTTC | CATSIGLAVNEQYF
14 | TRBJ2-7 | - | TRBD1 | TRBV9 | TGTGCCAGCAGCGTAGAGCAGACAGGGATCGAGCAGTACTTC | CASSVEQTGIEQYF
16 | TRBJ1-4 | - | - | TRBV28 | TGTGCCAGCAGACCCGCCCCGACAGGATTGGGTGAAAAACTGTTTTTT | CASRPAPTGLGEKLFF
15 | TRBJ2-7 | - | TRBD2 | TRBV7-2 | TGTGCCAGCAGCTCGTTCCTAGCGGGAGGAAGCGAGCAGTACTTC | CASSSFLAGGSEQYF
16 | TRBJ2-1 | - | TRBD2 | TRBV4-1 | TGCGCCAGCAGCCAAGGTCATAGCGGGGGGGCAGATGAGCAGTTCTTC | CASSQGHSGGADEQFF